This is a list of T cell receptor beta chains from one sample in a study of neoadjuvant anti-PD-1 for oral cavity cancer. TCRdb's table, derived via immunoSEQ multiplex PCR, lists solely in-frame clones and lacks some. The data contain roughly 16,000 clones, roughly 66% of them singletons. Sequencing was performed on PBMCs, taken before nivolumab (anti-PD-1) treatment. These receptor sequences come from a person between 35 and 79 years old with oral cavity squamous cell carcinoma. CDR3s include the opening cysteine and the closing phenylalanine or tryptophan. The D gene is left open where the match is weak. Clone size is stated in some rows and not others, as once, few, many or a class when expanded.

v_call: TRBV2; d_call: TRBD2; clone_size: once; j_call: TRBJ2-1; cdr3_aa: CASRRELAVYNEQFF; cdr3_nt: TGTGCCAGCAGGCGAGAACTAGCGGTCTACAATGAGCAGTTCTTC
v_call: TRBV5-1; d_call: TRBD2; clone_size: few; j_call: TRBJ2-7; cdr3_aa: CASSPTGVWGGPSYEQYF; cdr3_nt: TGCGCCAGCAGCCCTACGGGAGTTTGGGGGGGTCCCTCCTACGAGCAGTACTTC
v_call: TRBV4-2; d_call: TRBD2; clone_size: NA; j_call: TRBJ2-1; cdr3_aa: CASSQEGLAGYNEQFF; cdr3_nt: TGTGCCAGCAGCCAAGAAGGACTAGCGGGGTACAATGAGCAGTTCTTC
v_call: TRBV6-4; d_call: TRBD2; clone_size: NA; j_call: TRBJ2-1; cdr3_aa: CASSDRTGGNNEQFF; cdr3_nt: TGTGCCAGCAGTGACCGAACCGGGGGGAACAATGAGCAGTTCTTC
v_call: TRBV6-1; d_call: NA; clone_size: NA; j_call: TRBJ2-7; cdr3_aa: CASSEGVAGPSSYEQYF; cdr3_nt: TGTGCCAGCAGTGAGGGTGTGGCCGGACCGAGCTCCTACGAGCAGTACTTC
v_call: TRBV7-2; d_call: NA; clone_size: NA; j_call: TRBJ1-1; cdr3_aa: CASSLGPTGLNTEAFF; cdr3_nt: TGTGCCAGCAGCTTAGGTCCCACAGGGTTGAACACTGAAGCTTTCTTT
v_call: TRBV28; d_call: NA; clone_size: NA; j_call: TRBJ1-5; cdr3_aa: CASSNVVSNQPQHF; cdr3_nt: TGTGCCAGCAGTAATGTGGTTAGCAATCAGCCCCAGCATTTT
v_call: TRBV10-1; d_call: NA; clone_size: NA; j_call: TRBJ2-7; cdr3_aa: CASSRDLSSYEQYF; cdr3_nt: TGCGCCAGCAGTAGGGACTTAAGCTCCTACGAGCAGTACTTC
v_call: TRBV2; d_call: TRBD1; clone_size: once; j_call: TRBJ1-3; cdr3_aa: CASSAGQAKGNTIYF; cdr3_nt: TGTGCCAGCAGTGCGGGACAGGCAAAAGGAAACACCATATATTTT
v_call: TRBV19; d_call: NA; clone_size: NA; j_call: TRBJ1-5; cdr3_aa: CASNGGGQVNQPQHF; cdr3_nt: TGTGCCAGTAATGGGGGGGGACAAGTCAATCAGCCCCAGCATTTT
v_call: TRBV11-2; d_call: NA; clone_size: NA; j_call: TRBJ1-3; cdr3_aa: CASSLEWGSGNTIYF; cdr3_nt: TGTGCCAGCAGCTTAGAATGGGGATCCGGAAACACCATATATTTT
v_call: TRBV10-3; d_call: NA; clone_size: NA; j_call: TRBJ2-7; cdr3_aa: CAISESSPPEQYF; cdr3_nt: TGTGCCATCAGTGAGTCTTCCCCCCCCGAGCAGTACTTC
v_call: TRBV4-1; d_call: NA; clone_size: once; j_call: TRBJ1-4; cdr3_aa: CASSQDWDAVRKLFF; cdr3_nt: TGCGCCAGCAGCCAAGATTGGGACGCGGTACGGAAACTGTTTTTT
v_call: TRBV6-5; d_call: NA; clone_size: few; j_call: TRBJ2-1; cdr3_aa: CASSYSGGTRHNEQFF; cdr3_nt: TGTGCCAGCAGTTACTCAGGTGGGACCCGTCACAATGAGCAGTTCTTC
v_call: TRBV2; d_call: TRBD1; clone_size: NA; j_call: TRBJ2-7; cdr3_aa: CASSGDRSGEQYF; cdr3_nt: TGTGCCAGCAGTGGGGACAGGTCCGGCGAGCAGTACTTC
v_call: TRBV21-1; d_call: NA; clone_size: few; j_call: TRBJ2-1; cdr3_aa: CASSKGELWFF; cdr3_nt: TGTGCCAGCAGCAAAGGGGAGTTATGGTTCTTC
v_call: TRBV9; d_call: TRBD2; clone_size: NA; j_call: TRBJ2-1; cdr3_aa: CASSVAALAGSNEQFF; cdr3_nt: TGTGCCAGCAGCGTAGCGGCTCTAGCGGGAAGCAATGAGCAGTTCTTC
v_call: TRBV30; d_call: NA; clone_size: NA; j_call: TRBJ1-1; cdr3_aa: CAWSPTAMNTEAFF; cdr3_nt: TGTGCCTGGAGTCCGACAGCTATGAACACTGAAGCTTTCTTT
v_call: TRBV7-3; d_call: TRBD2; clone_size: NA; j_call: TRBJ2-7; cdr3_aa: CASSFLPPTSVYEQYF; cdr3_nt: TGTGCCAGCAGCTTTCTTCCCCCGACTAGCGTCTACGAGCAGTACTTC
v_call: TRBV19; d_call: NA; clone_size: NA; j_call: TRBJ2-1; cdr3_aa: CASGFLSSYNEQFF; cdr3_nt: TGTGCCAGTGGCTTCCTGAGCTCCTACAATGAGCAGTTCTTC
v_call: TRBV6-5; d_call: NA; clone_size: few; j_call: TRBJ1-1; cdr3_aa: CASSYSHRVGSEAFF; cdr3_nt: TGTGCCAGCAGTTACTCGCACAGGGTAGGATCTGAAGCTTTCTTT
v_call: TRBV5-1; d_call: NA; clone_size: NA; j_call: TRBJ2-7; cdr3_aa: CASSFVGIGEQYF; cdr3_nt: TGCGCCAGCAGCTTTGTGGGGATAGGCGAGCAGTACTTC
v_call: TRBV2; d_call: TRBD2; clone_size: NA; j_call: TRBJ2-3; cdr3_aa: CASSGTSGRPTDTQYF; cdr3_nt: TGTGCCAGCAGCGGGACTAGCGGGAGGCCCACAGATACGCAGTATTTT
v_call: TRBV7-3; d_call: NA; clone_size: NA; j_call: TRBJ2-2; cdr3_aa: CASSLGGLGSGELFF; cdr3_nt: TGTGCCAGCAGCTTGGGCGGGCTAGGGTCCGGGGAGCTGTTTTTT
v_call: TRBV6-1; d_call: TRBD1; clone_size: few; j_call: TRBJ2-1; cdr3_aa: CASSDGQGGTYNEQFF; cdr3_nt: TGTGCCAGCAGTGACGGACAGGGGGGAACCTACAATGAGCAGTTCTTC
v_call: TRBV7-3; d_call: NA; clone_size: NA; j_call: TRBJ2-6; cdr3_aa: CASSLYFAEGFSGANVLTF; cdr3_nt: TGTGCCAGCAGCTTATATTTTGCGGAGGGGTTCTCTGGGGCCAACGTCCTGACTTTC
v_call: TRBV15; d_call: NA; clone_size: NA; j_call: TRBJ2-2; cdr3_aa: CATSREVATGELFF; cdr3_nt: TGTGCCACCAGCAGAGAAGTCGCCACCGGGGAGCTGTTTTTT
v_call: TRBV6-1; d_call: TRBD2; clone_size: medium-sized; j_call: TRBJ2-1; cdr3_aa: CASSEGGGSYNEQFF; cdr3_nt: TGTGCCAGCAGTGAAGGTGGCGGGAGTTACAATGAGCAGTTCTTC
v_call: TRBV19; d_call: TRBD1; clone_size: NA; j_call: TRBJ1-1; cdr3_aa: CASSTPWTGNISEAFF; cdr3_nt: TGTGCCAGTAGTACACCGTGGACAGGGAATATAAGTGAAGCTTTCTTT
v_call: TRBV2; d_call: NA; clone_size: NA; j_call: TRBJ2-1; cdr3_aa: CASRPTGINEQFF; cdr3_nt: TGTGCCAGCAGACCAACAGGGATCAATGAGCAGTTCTTC
v_call: TRBV6-6; d_call: NA; clone_size: NA; j_call: TRBJ1-4; cdr3_aa: CASSYNGVGNEKLFF; cdr3_nt: TGTGCCAGCAGTTACAACGGGGTGGGTAATGAAAAACTGTTTTTT
v_call: TRBV10-3; d_call: NA; clone_size: NA; j_call: TRBJ2-3; cdr3_aa: CAISESLAQLGTDTQYF; cdr3_nt: TGTGCCATCAGTGAGTCCCTGGCCCAATTAGGCACAGATACGCAGTATTTT
v_call: TRBV7-6; d_call: NA; clone_size: NA; j_call: TRBJ1-1; cdr3_aa: CASSPRAVQEGNTEAFF; cdr3_nt: TGTGCCAGCAGCCCCAGGGCCGTACAGGAGGGTAACACTGAAGCTTTCTTT
v_call: TRBV5-1; d_call: TRBD2; clone_size: NA; j_call: TRBJ2-1; cdr3_aa: CASTSSGRSSYNEQFF; cdr3_nt: TGCGCCAGCACGTCTAGCGGGAGGAGCTCCTACAATGAGCAGTTCTTC
v_call: TRBV30; d_call: NA; clone_size: NA; j_call: TRBJ2-7; cdr3_aa: CASDRPNSYEQYF; cdr3_nt: TGTGCCTCTGACAGGCCTAACTCCTACGAGCAGTACTTC
v_call: TRBV19; d_call: TRBD2; clone_size: few; j_call: TRBJ2-3; cdr3_aa: CASSNLAGDTQYF; cdr3_nt: TGTGCCAGTAGTAACCTAGCGGGAGATACGCAGTATTTT
v_call: TRBV30; d_call: TRBD2; clone_size: NA; j_call: TRBJ2-1; cdr3_aa: CAWSPGGDEQFF; cdr3_nt: TGTGCCTGGAGTCCCGGGGGGGATGAGCAGTTCTTC
v_call: TRBV2; d_call: NA; clone_size: NA; j_call: TRBJ1-5; cdr3_aa: CASSSGVVNQPQHF; cdr3_nt: TGTGCCAGCAGTTCAGGGGTCGTCAATCAGCCCCAGCATTTT
v_call: TRBV14; d_call: NA; clone_size: NA; j_call: TRBJ2-5; cdr3_aa: CASSQAGFGETQYF; cdr3_nt: TGTGCCAGCAGCCAAGCAGGCTTTGGGGAGACCCAGTACTTC
v_call: TRBV6-5; d_call: TRBD1; clone_size: NA; j_call: TRBJ1-1; cdr3_aa: CASSPRQGKAFF; cdr3_nt: TGTGCCAGCAGCCCCCGACAGGGGAAAGCTTTCTTT
v_call: TRBV25-1; d_call: NA; clone_size: NA; j_call: TRBJ2-2; cdr3_aa: CASSPPGGPGGELFF; cdr3_nt: TGTGCCAGCAGTCCCCCCGGGGGGCCTGGCGGGGAGCTGTTTTTT